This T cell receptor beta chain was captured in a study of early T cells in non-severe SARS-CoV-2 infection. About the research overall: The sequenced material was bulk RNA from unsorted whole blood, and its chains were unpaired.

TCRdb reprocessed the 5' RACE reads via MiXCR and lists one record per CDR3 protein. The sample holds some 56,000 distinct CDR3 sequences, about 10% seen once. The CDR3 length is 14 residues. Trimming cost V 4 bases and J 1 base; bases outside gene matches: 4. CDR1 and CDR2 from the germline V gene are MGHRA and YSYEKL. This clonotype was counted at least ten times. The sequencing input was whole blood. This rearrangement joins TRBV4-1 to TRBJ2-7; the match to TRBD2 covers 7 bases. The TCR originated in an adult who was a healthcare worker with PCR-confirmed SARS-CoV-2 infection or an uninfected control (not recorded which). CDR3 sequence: CASSLGLGSYEQYF. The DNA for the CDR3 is TGCGCCAGCAGCCTAGGACTAGGGTCCTACGAGCAGTACTTC.